A selection of T cell receptor beta chains follows, all from one sample in a study of beta chain features in type 1 diabetes. Using immunoSEQ multiplex PCR, the repertoire was profiled, and TCRdb retains in-frame clones only, with some absent. Here the sample spans 150,000 to 200,000 clones, 7.5% to 9.5% being singletons. The source material was central memory CD4+ T cells from blood. Source of these receptors: a woman aged 18-29 years with type 1 diabetes. Each CDR3 is given with its conserved first and last residue. D genes are given only for firm matches. Rows give clone size only sometimes, using once, few, many, or a class for an expanded clone.

size,J,V,D,DNA,CDR3
NA,TRBJ2-1,TRBV6-1,TRBD1,TGTGCCAGCAGGGTATTTACAGGGGCCGACAATGAGCAGTTCTTC,CASRVFTGADNEQFF
NA,TRBJ2-5,TRBV7-2,NA,TGTGCCAGCAGCTTATCACGTTTGGCGGTAGCGGAGACCCAGTACTTC,CASSLSRLAVAETQYF
NA,TRBJ2-7,TRBV6-5,TRBD1,TGTGCCAGCAGTTATGGGGACAGTCTATACGAGCAGTACTTC,CASSYGDSLYEQYF
NA,TRBJ1-4,TRBV28,NA,TGTGCCAGCAATTCCAGGGCGAGGGAAAAACTGTTTTTT,CASNSRAREKLFF
few,TRBJ2-5,TRBV19,TRBD1,TGTGCCAGTAGAACCGGGACAGGGGAGACCCAGTACTTC,CASRTGTGETQYF
few,TRBJ1-2,TRBV28,TRBD1,TGTGCCAGCAGTTTACAGGGGGATTACGGCTACACCTTC,CASSLQGDYGYTF
NA,TRBJ1-3,TRBV28,NA,TGTGCCAGCAGTTTCCGTGGAAACACCATATATTTT,CASSFRGNTIYF
many,TRBJ1-5,TRBV27,NA,TGTGCCAGCAGTCTTTTGAATCAGCCCCAGCATTTT,CASSLLNQPQHF
few,TRBJ2-7,TRBV13,NA,TGTGCCAGCAGCCCCAGGGACTTTTCTTCCTACGAGCAGTACTTC,CASSPRDFSSYEQYF
few,TRBJ1-1,TRBV7-9,NA,TGTGCCAGCAGCTTAGCGGCGTATCAGGACACTGAAGCTTTCTTT,CASSLAAYQDTEAFF
NA,TRBJ2-3,TRBV10-3,NA,TGTGCCACCGAGGACAGTACTAGCACAGATACGCAGTATTTT,CATEDSTSTDTQYF
NA,TRBJ2-7,TRBV4-1,NA,TGCGCCAGCAGCCAAGGAACACAGGGGGGGTACGAGCAGTACTTC,CASSQGTQGGYEQYF
few,TRBJ2-4,TRBV7-2,TRBD2,TGTGCCAGCAGCCGGAACCCGGGACTAGCAGGCATTCAGTACTTC,CASSRNPGLAGIQYF
NA,TRBJ2-1,TRBV11-2,TRBD1,TGTGCCAGCAGCCAAGACAGGGTCAACAATGAGCAGTTCTTC,CASSQDRVNNEQFF
NA,TRBJ2-1,TRBV19,TRBD2,TGTGCCAGTAGTGGGGGACTAGCGGGGGGGATGTACAATGAGCAGTTCTTC,CASSGGLAGGMYNEQFF
few,TRBJ2-5,TRBV15,NA,TGTGCCACCAGCAGAGATCGGGGACAAGAGACCCAGTACTTC,CATSRDRGQETQYF
few,TRBJ2-3,TRBV12-5,NA,TGTGCTATTCGCGACGGGTCCAACGACACAGATACGCAGTATTTT,CAIRDGSNDTDTQYF
NA,TRBJ2-5,TRBV7-2,TRBD2,TGTGCCAGCAGCTTCGGGGGGGACTCATGGGAGACCCAGTACTTC,CASSFGGDSWETQYF
NA,TRBJ2-1,TRBV11-2,NA,TGTGCCAGCAGCTTAGCAGGGGCCCTCTACAATGAGCAGTTCTTC,CASSLAGALYNEQFF
NA,TRBJ2-7,TRBV6-1,TRBD1,TGTGCCAGCACCTCCGGGACAGGGATACACGAGCAGTACTTC,CASTSGTGIHEQYF
few,TRBJ1-2,TRBV29-1,NA,TGCAGCGTTGAGGGCGGCAGGGGTTCAGCTAACTATGGCTACACCTTC,CSVEGGRGSANYGYTF
few,TRBJ1-4,TRBV9,NA,TGTGCCAGCAGCGGGGGACTGAAGGAAAAACTGTTTTTT,CASSGGLKEKLFF
NA,TRBJ2-5,TRBV7-2,TRBD2,TGTGCCAGCAGCCCGGGACTAGCGGAGACCCAGTACTTC,CASSPGLAETQYF
few,TRBJ2-5,TRBV5-6,TRBD2,TGTGCCAGCAGCATCATTAGCGGGAGAGGAGAGACCCAGTACTTC,CASSIISGRGETQYF
few,TRBJ2-1,TRBV5-1,NA,TGCGCCAGCAGCCCCAATCAGCGTCAGTACAATGAGCAGTTCTTC,CASSPNQRQYNEQFF
NA,TRBJ1-5,TRBV28,NA,TGTGCCAGCAGTTTAAGGCAGGATCAGCCCCAGCATTTT,CASSLRQDQPQHF
few,TRBJ2-7,TRBV29-1,TRBD1,TGCAGCGGTCGACAGGGTGAGAGCGAGCAGTACTTC,CSGRQGESEQYF
NA,TRBJ2-3,TRBV6-5,NA,TGTGCCAGCAGTGGGGGCTCTCCGGGCACAGATACGCAGTATTTT,CASSGGSPGTDTQYF
NA,TRBJ2-1,TRBV6-6,TRBD2,TGTGCCAGCAGTACCGGCGCGGGGGGGGGTGAGCAGTTCTTC,CASSTGAGGGEQFF
NA,TRBJ1-1,TRBV29-1,TRBD1,TGCAGCGGAAACCGGGGACAGGGTCCAGAGTCGGCTTTCTTT,CSGNRGQGPESAFF
NA,TRBJ2-7,TRBV11-2,NA,TGTGCCAGCAGCCTGAAACTATTCTCCTACGAGCAGTACTTC,CASSLKLFSYEQYF
few,TRBJ2-2,TRBV6-5,TRBD2,TGTGCCAGCAGTGGGGAGAGCGGGGCCGGGGAGCTGTTTTTT,CASSGESGAGELFF
few,TRBJ2-1,TRBV7-2,NA,TGTGCCAGCAGCTTATTGGCGGGTGCGCACGACAATGAGCAGTTCTTC,CASSLLAGAHDNEQFF
few,TRBJ2-1,TRBV4-1,NA,TGCGCCAGCAGCCAAGATAGGAACGGGTACAATGAGCAGTTCTTC,CASSQDRNGYNEQFF
NA,TRBJ2-3,TRBV9,TRBD2,TGTGCCAGCAGCCCGACGGGGTCGGGGGGGCCACCAGATACGCAGTATTTT,CASSPTGSGGPPDTQYF
NA,TRBJ2-2,TRBV5-1,NA,TGCGCCAGCAGTACCTCCAACAGGAACACCGGGGAGCTGTTTTTT,CASSTSNRNTGELFF
NA,TRBJ2-3,TRBV11-2,NA,TGTGCCAGCAGCTTAGGGCTTTCAGATACGCAGTATTTT,CASSLGLSDTQYF
NA,TRBJ1-2,TRBV4-2,NA,TGTGCCAGCAGCCAAGAGGGGCTATATGGCTACACCTTC,CASSQEGLYGYTF
few,TRBJ1-1,TRBV9,NA,TGTGCCAGCAGCGTCGACATGGGCACTGAAGCTTTCTTT,CASSVDMGTEAFF
few,TRBJ2-7,TRBV28,TRBD1,TGTGCCAGCAGTACCAGGGGGCCCTGGAGCGAGCAGTACTTC,CASSTRGPWSEQYF
once,TRBJ2-5,TRBV18,TRBD2,TGTGCCAGCTCACCCGGCGGGAGGAGAGAGACCCAGTACTTC,CASSPGGRRETQYF
NA,TRBJ1-1,TRBV6-4,NA,TGTGCCAGCAGTGCCCAGGCGAGGCAGGGAGAAGCTTTCTTT,CASSAQARQGEAFF
NA,TRBJ2-7,TRBV28,TRBD2,TGTGCCAGCGGACTAGCCTACGAGCAGTACTTC,CASGLAYEQYF
few,TRBJ1-4,TRBV2,TRBD1,TGTGCCAGCAGCCAAAGGACAGGCTTTAATGAAAAACTGTTTTTT,CASSQRTGFNEKLFF
NA,TRBJ1-2,TRBV18,NA,TGTGCCAGCTCACCACAGGCCAGCCGGGACTATGGCTACACCTTC,CASSPQASRDYGYTF
NA,TRBJ2-3,TRBV7-2,NA,TGTGCCAGCAGCCCTAGGACAGATACGCAGTATTTT,CASSPRTDTQYF
NA,TRBJ1-5,TRBV5-5,TRBD1,TGTGCCAGCAGCCACAAGGGACAGGGTGCGGATCAGCCCCAGCATTTT,CASSHKGQGADQPQHF
NA,TRBJ2-3,TRBV29-1,TRBD2,TGCAGCGTTCAACCGGGGGGGCAGGGAGATACGCAGTATTTT,CSVQPGGQGDTQYF
few,TRBJ2-1,TRBV7-9,NA,TGTGCCAGCAGCTTAGTCCCTAGGGGAAACAATGAGCAGTTCTTC,CASSLVPRGNNEQFF
NA,TRBJ2-1,TRBV5-4,NA,TGTGCCAGCAACGGACAGTCCCTCAATGAGCAGTTCTTC,CASNGQSLNEQFF
few,TRBJ1-4,TRBV2,NA,TGTGCCAGCAGGGTCGGGGTACGAGAAAAACTGTTTTTT,CASRVGVREKLFF
few,TRBJ2-7,TRBV4-3,TRBD1,TGCGCCAGCAGCCCGGACAGGGGTGCCTACGAGCAGTACTTC,CASSPDRGAYEQYF